Listed below are T cell receptor beta chains from one sample, sequenced in a study of shared clonotypes between healthy human individuals. Repertoires were generated with immunoSEQ multiplex PCR, while TCRdb's copy carries only in-frame clones and drops some. The sample contains about 2 million clones, less than 95% of which appear only once. The sequenced material came from naive CD8+ T cells sorted from blood. The origin of the receptors is a man between 18 and 29 years old in good health. Each CDR3 is given with its conserved first and last residue. Each record gives: V gene, D gene, J gene, CDR3 protein, CDR3 DNA. D genes are given only for firm matches.

v_gene: TRBV7-9; d_gene: TRBD1; j_gene: TRBJ2-7; CDR3aa: CATNPVTGQGLTYEQYF; CDR3nt: TGTGCCACCAACCCGGTGACGGGACAGGGCCTCACCTACGAGCAGTACTTC
v_gene: TRBV14; d_gene: TRBD1; j_gene: TRBJ2-7; CDR3aa: CASSQDWDRDHEQYF; CDR3nt: TGTGCCAGCAGCCAAGATTGGGACAGGGACCACGAGCAGTACTTC
v_gene: TRBV29-1; d_gene: TRBD1; j_gene: TRBJ2-7; CDR3aa: CSVGTGSYEQYF; CDR3nt: TGCAGCGTTGGGACAGGGAGCTACGAGCAGTACTTC
v_gene: TRBV7-9; d_gene: -; j_gene: TRBJ2-1; CDR3aa: CASIRGEIDEQFF; CDR3nt: TGTGCCAGCATCCGCGGGGAGATCGATGAGCAGTTCTTC
v_gene: TRBV27; d_gene: -; j_gene: TRBJ2-7; CDR3aa: CASSQQGLFYEQYF; CDR3nt: TGTGCCAGCAGTCAACAGGGCCTTTTTTACGAGCAGTACTTC
v_gene: TRBV19; d_gene: TRBD1; j_gene: TRBJ2-7; CDR3aa: CASSAQGAYYEQYF; CDR3nt: TGTGCCAGTAGTGCGCAGGGGGCCTACTACGAGCAGTACTTC
v_gene: TRBV4-1; d_gene: TRBD2; j_gene: TRBJ2-3; CDR3aa: CASSQDGASGFYTDTQYF; CDR3nt: TGCGCCAGCAGCCAAGATGGGGCTAGCGGGTTCTACACAGATACGCAGTATTTT
v_gene: TRBV7-9; d_gene: -; j_gene: TRBJ2-3; CDR3aa: CAILLGPSTDTQYF; CDR3nt: TGTGCCATCCTCCTGGGACCCAGCACAGATACGCAGTATTTT
v_gene: TRBV30; d_gene: TRBD1; j_gene: TRBJ2-1; CDR3aa: CAWSEGQAVGEQFF; CDR3nt: TGTGCCTGGAGTGAGGGACAGGCCGTCGGGGAGCAGTTCTTC
v_gene: TRBV9; d_gene: -; j_gene: TRBJ1-4; CDR3aa: CASSAGRTNEKLFF; CDR3nt: TGTGCCAGCAGCGCGGGACGGACGAATGAAAAACTGTTTTTT
v_gene: TRBV27; d_gene: TRBD2; j_gene: TRBJ2-3; CDR3aa: CASSLARGNPDTQYF; CDR3nt: TGTGCCAGCAGTTTAGCGCGGGGGAACCCAGATACGCAGTATTTT
v_gene: TRBV4-1; d_gene: -; j_gene: TRBJ1-1; CDR3aa: CASSQVYTENTEAFF; CDR3nt: TGCGCCAGCAGCCAAGTTTACACCGAGAACACTGAAGCTTTCTTT
v_gene: TRBV11-2; d_gene: TRBD1; j_gene: TRBJ2-7; CDR3aa: CASSLDHLQGAVYEQYF; CDR3nt: TGTGCCAGCAGCTTAGACCATCTCCAGGGGGCTGTCTACGAGCAGTACTTC
v_gene: TRBV5-6; d_gene: -; j_gene: TRBJ1-1; CDR3aa: CASSPWGTFLTEAFF; CDR3nt: TGTGCCAGCAGCCCGTGGGGGACATTCCTCACTGAAGCTTTCTTT